This TCR beta chain was identified in a study of cytomegalovirus exposure and HLA in healthy donors. CDR3 length equals 14 residues. The V segment lost 3 bases and the J segment 3 bases; nucleotides outside the gene matches: 3. The V gene's germline CDR1 is KGHSH and CDR2 LQKENI. Use of 60 Vbeta and 13 Jbeta primers characterized the PCR. The protocol was immunoSEQ multiplex PCR, while the TCRdb copy is restricted to in-frame clones and leaves out a portion. The sample records about 130,000 clones, around four fifths being singletons. About this clone: Its target is not known.

Study-wide results and caveats: The study had only CMV serostatus as immune exposure information.

The sequencing input was PBMCs. This TCR was recovered from a woman aged 50 to 65 in good health and CMV-seropositive. The chain uses TRBV18 and TRBJ1-2; 8 bases are shared with TRBD1. The CDR3 nucleotides are TGTGCCAGCTCACCTTTGGACAGGGACTATGGCTACACCTTC. It is translated as CASSPLDRDYGYTF.